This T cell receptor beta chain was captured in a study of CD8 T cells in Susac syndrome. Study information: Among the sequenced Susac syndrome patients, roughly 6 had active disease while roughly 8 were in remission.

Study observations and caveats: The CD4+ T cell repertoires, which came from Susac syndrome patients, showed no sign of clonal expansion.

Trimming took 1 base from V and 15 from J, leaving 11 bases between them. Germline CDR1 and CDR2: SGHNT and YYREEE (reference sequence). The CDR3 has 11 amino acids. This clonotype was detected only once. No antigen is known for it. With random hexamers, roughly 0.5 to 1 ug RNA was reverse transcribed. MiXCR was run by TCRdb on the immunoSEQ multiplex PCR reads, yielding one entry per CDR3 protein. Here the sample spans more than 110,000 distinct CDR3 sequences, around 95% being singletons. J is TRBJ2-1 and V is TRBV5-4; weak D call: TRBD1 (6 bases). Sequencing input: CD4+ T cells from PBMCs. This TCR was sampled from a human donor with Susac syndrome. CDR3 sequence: CASSLRDTVFF. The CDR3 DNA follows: TGTGCCAGCAGCTTGCGGGACACGGTGTTCTTC.